The 12 T cell receptor beta chains presented below share a single source sample, sequenced in a study of relationships among human T cell subsets. The CD45RA-negative fraction was bead-selected with anti-CD45RO to obtain memory T cells. From mRNA, alpha and beta CDR3 regions were amplified using semiquantitative ARM-PCR. In ARM-PCR, communal superprimers followed tagged nested gene-specific primers for exponential amplification. TCRdb independently ran MiXCR on the multiplex PCR reads; one entry per CDR3 protein. The sample carries more than 8,500 distinct CDR3 sequences, around 52% recorded once. Sequencing input: memory T cells sorted from blood. The receptors were gathered from a middle-aged man in good health.

V usage is TRBV28 and J usage is TRBJ2-5; 8 bases are shared with TRBD1. This CDR3 is built from 16 residues. Germline-derived CDR1 and CDR2 are MDHEN and SYDVKM. J was trimmed by 4 bases and V by 2 bases; bases with no gene match: 9. The CDR3 DNA sequence: TGTGCCAGCAGTTTAGGGACAGGACGGGCCAGAGAGACCCAGTACTTC. It specifies CASSLGTGRARETQYF.

V usage is TRBV4-2 and J usage is TRBJ2-2; D gene uncertain. CDR3 length: 14 amino acids. Germline values: CDR1 LGHNA, CDR2 YNFKEQ. V was pared by 1 base and J by 7 bases, with 10 bases between. The DNA of the CDR3 is TGTGCCAGCAGCCAAGCGAGGAGTCTCGGGGAGCTGTTTTTT. Translated: CASSQARSLGELFF.

The chain uses TRBV20-1 and TRBJ2-5; no firm D call. Trimming removed 4 bases from V and 0 bases from J, with 9 bases in between. CDR3 size: 13 residues. Germline V gene sequence: CDR1 DFQATT, CDR2 SNEGSKA (reference sequence). As DNA, the CDR3 is TGCAGTGCTATCCTGAGGTACCAAGAGACCCAGTACTTC. This translates into CSAILRYQETQYF.

This clonotype appeared once. The chain uses TRBV5-1 and TRBJ2-3, with 7 bases matching TRBD1. Trimming at V came to 2 bases and at J to 0 bases, leaving 6 bases not matched to a gene. The CDR3 covers 16 residues. Germline-derived CDR1 and CDR2 are SGHRS and YFSETQ. The CDR3, as DNA: TGCGCCAGCAGCTTTGGGACAGACTCTAGCACAGATACGCAGTATTTT. Protein sequence: CASSFGTDSSTDTQYF.

V gene TRBV28 combines with J gene TRBJ1-1; D is ambiguous. The CDR3 consists of 13 residues. From germline, CDR1 is MDHEN and CDR2 SYDVKM. The V and J ends lost 4 bases and 11 bases respectively, with 17 bases between them. In DNA form, the CDR3 reads TGTGCCAGCAGTTGGACCGGGCCGCAAATTGCTTTCTTT. It encodes CASSWTGPQIAFF.

The gene calls are TRBV30 and TRBJ1-2; possibly TRBD1 for D (5 bases). Germline CDR1 GTSNPN, CDR2 SVGIG (reference sequence). V lost 0 bases and J lost 6, with 11 bases in between. The CDR3 is 13 residues long. Here the CDR3 DNA reads TGTGCCTGGAGTGTACAAACGGGGGATGGCTACACCTTC. Translated, it gives CAWSVQTGDGYTF.

The chain employs TRBV20-1 and TRBJ1-1; no definite D call. V lost 3 bases and J lost 6, with 5 bases in between. CDR1 is DFQATT, CDR2 SNEGSKA, per germline (reference sequence). This CDR3 has 10 residues. This CDR3 is CSARVSEAFF. As DNA, the CDR3 is TGCAGTGCTAGGGTTTCTGAAGCTTTCTTT.

The chain joins TRBV28 to TRBJ1-5; 11 nucleotides match TRBD1. Germline assignment: CDR1 MDHEN and CDR2 SYDVKM. V lost 6 bases and J lost 2; bases outside the gene matches: 6. This CDR3 is 16 amino acids long. CDR3 DNA: TGTGCCAGCAGCAGGACAGGGGGCGCGGGCAATCAGCCCCAGCATTTT. Translating gives CASSRTGGAGNQPQHF.

The rearrangement joins TRBV6-5 to TRBJ2-7; 12 nucleotides agree with TRBD2. The CDR3 extends over 17 amino acids. The trim removed 4 bases at V and 2 bases at J, leaving 9 bases unmatched. Looked up from germline, CDR1 is MNHEY and CDR2 is SVGAGI. The CDR3 loop reads CASSFRTSGKNPYEQYF. In DNA, the CDR3 is TGTGCCAGCAGTTTCAGGACTAGCGGGAAAAACCCCTACGAGCAGTACTTC.

The CDR3, as DNA: TGTGCCAGCAGTGGGACCGGAGAGACCCAGTACTTC. The encoded protein is CASSGTGETQYF. The chain combines TRBV6-1 with TRBJ2-5; no firm D call. V lost 4 bases and J 4 bases, leaving 7 bases between the germline ends. Looked up from germline, CDR1 is MNHNS and CDR2 is SASEGT. There are 12 residues in the CDR3.

The chain uses TRBV6-1 and TRBJ1-6, with a possible D match to TRBD1 (5 bases). CDR1 and CDR2 (germline): MNHNS, SASEGT. V was cut by 10 bases and J by 10 bases, with 26 bases left in between. The CDR3 spans 16 residues. The CDR3 region is CATVFRDDEYVSPLHF. CDR3 sequence (DNA): TGTGCCACAGTATTCCGGGACGACGAATATGTGTCACCCCTCCACTTT.

Points on this clonotype: This is likely a read error, given that the CDR3 carries no conserved phenylalanine or tryptophan at its end. The chain carries TRBV6-1 and TRBJ1-1; tentatively, D is TRBD1 (5 bases). The V end was cut by 3 bases, the J end by 7 bases, with 12 bases between. This CDR3 is 13 amino acids long. The germline V gene encodes CDR1 MNHNS and CDR2 SASEGT. CDR3 nucleotides: TGTGCCAGCAGTGAGGAGGGGAACGGTGAAGCTTTCCTT. This gives the protein CASSEEGNGEAFL.